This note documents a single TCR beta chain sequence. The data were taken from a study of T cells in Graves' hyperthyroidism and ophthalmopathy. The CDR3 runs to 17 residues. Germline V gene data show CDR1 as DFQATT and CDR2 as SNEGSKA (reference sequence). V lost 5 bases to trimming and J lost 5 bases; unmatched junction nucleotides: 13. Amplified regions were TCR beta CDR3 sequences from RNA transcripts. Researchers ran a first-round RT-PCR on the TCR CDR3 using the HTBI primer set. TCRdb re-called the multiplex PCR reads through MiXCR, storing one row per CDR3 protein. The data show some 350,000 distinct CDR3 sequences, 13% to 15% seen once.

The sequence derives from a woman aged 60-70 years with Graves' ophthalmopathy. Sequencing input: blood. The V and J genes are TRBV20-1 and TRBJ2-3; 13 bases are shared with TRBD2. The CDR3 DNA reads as TGCAGTGCTGCCTCGGCCAGGACTAGCGGGAGAGAAGATACGCAGTATTTT. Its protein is CSAASARTSGREDTQYF.